This T cell receptor (beta chain) originates from a study of shared clonotypes between healthy human individuals. Study information: CD4 naive and memory got three plates each, CD8 naive two, CD8 memory one.

Assay used: immunoSEQ multiplex PCR; TCRdb lists only in-frame clones, some missing. The table includes roughly 2.6 million clones, roughly 92% detected once. Germline V gene lookup returns CDR1 LGHNA and CDR2 YSLEER. Trimming took off 1 base at V and 12 bases at J, with 19 bases between the two ends. The CDR3 runs to 15 residues. Study-wide points: Estimated richness was generally greater in naive than memory subsets. Clonotypes not shared had lower generation probabilities than those common to all four donors.

As regards this clone: No antigen is known for it.

This TCR derives from a man in his late teens or twenties in good health. The sample consisted of naive CD4+ T cells sorted from blood. Subset described: CD45RA+ positively selected. J is TRBJ2-1 and V is TRBV4-3; tentatively, D is TRBD2 (6 bases). The CDR3: CASSQVAVYNERQFF. In DNA form, the CDR3 reads TGCGCCAGCAGCCAAGTAGCGGTGTACAATGAGAGGCAGTTCTTC.